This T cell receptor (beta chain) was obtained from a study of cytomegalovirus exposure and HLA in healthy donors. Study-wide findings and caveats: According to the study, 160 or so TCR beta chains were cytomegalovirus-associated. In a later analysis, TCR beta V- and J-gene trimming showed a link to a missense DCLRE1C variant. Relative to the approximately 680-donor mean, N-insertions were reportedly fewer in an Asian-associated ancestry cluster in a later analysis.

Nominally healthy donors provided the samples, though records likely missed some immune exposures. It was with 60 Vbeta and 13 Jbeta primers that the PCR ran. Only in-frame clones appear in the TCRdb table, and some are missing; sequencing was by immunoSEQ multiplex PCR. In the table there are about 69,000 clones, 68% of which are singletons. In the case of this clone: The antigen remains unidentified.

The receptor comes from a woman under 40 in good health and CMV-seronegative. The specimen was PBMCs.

CDR3 sequence: CASSEGLAGFDEQYF. For the CDR3, the DNA is TGTGCCAGCAGTGAAGGACTAGCGGGGTTCGACGAGCAGTACTTC. The J gene is TRBJ2-7, the V gene TRBV6-1; 11 bases agree with TRBD2. The CDR3 is 15 residues long. V lost 1 base, J lost 5 bases, and 4 bases stayed unmatched. From germline, CDR1 is MNHNS and CDR2 SASEGT.